The 9 T cell receptor beta chains reported below all come from one sample, sequenced in a study of CD8 T cells in Susac syndrome. RNA amounts of roughly 0.5 to 1 ug underwent reverse transcription with random hexamers. TCRdb re-derived calls from the immunoSEQ multiplex PCR reads in MiXCR, one entry per CDR3 protein. This sample yields 150,000 to 200,000 distinct CDR3 sequences, of which 85% to 95% are seen a single time; around 0.095% belongs to the top ten. Sequencing used CD4+ T cells from PBMCs. The origin of the receptors is a human donor with Susac syndrome.

The V call is TRBV9, the J call TRBJ2-1; D not resolved. V was clipped by 0 bases and J by 6 bases, with 10 bases between them. The CDR3 has 14 amino acids. The germline CDR1 and CDR2 sequences are SGDLS and YYNGEE. The CDR3 sequence: CASSVELGSNEQFF. CDR3 nucleotide sequence: TGTGCCAGCAGCGTAGAGCTGGGGTCCAATGAGCAGTTCTTC. Variable domain in full (rest from reference TRBV9 and TRBJ2-1): DSGVTQTPKHLITATGQRVTLRCSPRSGDLSVYWYQQSLDQGLQFLIQYYNGEERAKGNILERFSAQQFPDLHSELNLSSLELGDSALYFCASSVELGSNEQFFGPGTRLTVL.

The rearrangement uses TRBV10-3 and TRBJ1-5, with D unclear. The germline V gene has CDR1 ENHRY and CDR2 SYGVKD. The CDR3 runs 15 residues. The V end lost 6 bases, the J end lost 0 bases, and 12 bases lay between the germline ends. The CDR3 coding sequence is TGTGCCATCAGAGAGGGAGTAGATAGCAATCAGCCCCAGCATTTT. It codes for CAIREGVDSNQPQHF.

The rearrangement uses TRBV18 and TRBJ2-7; D not resolved. V lost 1 base, J lost 3 bases, and 7 bases lay in between. This CDR3 comprises 13 residues. Germline V CDR1 and CDR2: KGHSH, LQKENI. CDR3 sequence: CASSPHPDYEQYF. CDR3 nucleotides: TGTGCCAGCTCACCACACCCGGACTACGAGCAGTACTTC. Together with reference TRBV18 and TRBJ2-7, the CDR3 gives the full variable domain: NAGVMQNPRHLVRRRGQEARLRCSPMKGHSHVYWYRQLPEEGLKFMVYLQKENIIDESGMPKERFSAEFPKEGPSILRIQQVVRGDSAAYFCASSPHPDYEQYFGPGTRLTVT.

The chain recombines TRBV12-3 or TRBV12-4 with TRBJ2-2, with no clear D. The CDR3 consists of 13 residues. V was pared by 2 bases and J by 1 base, with 2 bases between. The CDR3 region is CASSLQNTGELFF. CDR3 DNA sequence: TGTGCCAGCAGTTTACAGAACACCGGGGAGCTGTTTTTT.

The V gene is TRBV30, the J gene TRBJ2-2; D may be TRBD2 (5 bases). In germline, CDR1 is GTSNPN, CDR2 SVGIG (reference sequence). CDR3 length: 14 amino acids. The ends were cut back, 3 bases at V and 3 bases at J, with 11 bases in the middle. CDR3 sequence reads: CAWSVWGDTGELFF. In DNA, the CDR3 is TGTGCCTGGAGCGTATGGGGAGACACCGGGGAGCTGTTTTTT. Supplemented by reference TRBV30 and TRBJ2-2, the full variable domain reads SQTIHQWPATLVQPVGSPLSLECTVEGTSNPNLYWYRQAAGRGLQLLFYSVGIGQISSEVPQNLSASRPQDRQFILSSKKLLLSDSGFYLCAWSVWGDTGELFFGEGSRLTVL.

This clonotype occurred once. The genes are TRBV10-3 and TRBJ1-2, with D unclear. V was shortened by 5 bases and J by 0 bases, with 10 bases between the two germline ends. Germline V CDR1 and CDR2: ENHRY, SYGVKD. The CDR3 runs to 14 residues. The DNA for the CDR3 is TGTGCCATCAGTCCCGAGACGGCTAACTATGGCTACACCTTC. It translates to CAISPETANYGYTF.

The V gene is TRBV12-3 or TRBV12-4, the J gene TRBJ1-1; D gene ambiguous. V was trimmed by 7 bases and J by 1 base, leaving 4 bases between them. The CDR3 covers 11 residues. The CDR3 here is CASTKNTEAFF. CDR3 nucleotides: TGTGCCAGCACGAAGAACACTGAAGCTTTCTTT.

The chain links TRBV7-2 to TRBJ1-4; 9 positions agree with TRBD1. The trim removed 1 base at V and 7 bases at J, leaving 7 bases unmatched. This CDR3 comprises 16 residues. Germline values: CDR1 SGHTA, CDR2 FQGNSA. DNA of the CDR3: TGTGCCAGCAGCTTAGGGGGGACAGGGATTGGTGAAAAACTGTTTTTT. It codes for CASSLGGTGIGEKLFF.

The rearrangement links TRBV30 to TRBJ1-1; D is possibly TRBD1 (5 bases). Looked up from germline, CDR1 is GTSNPN and CDR2 is SVGIG (reference sequence). The germline V and J ends were trimmed by 8 bases and 12 bases, with 16 bases remaining between them. The CDR3 is made up of 10 amino acids. CDR3 region: CAGSRGSSFF. DNA of the CDR3: TGTGCCGGCTCCCGGGGCTCGTCTTTCTTT. Using reference TRBV30 and TRBJ1-1 for the parts outside the CDR3, the full variable domain is SQTIHQWPATLVQPVGSPLSLECTVEGTSNPNLYWYRQAAGRGLQLLFYSVGIGQISSEVPQNLSASRPQDRQFILSSKKLLLSDSGFYLCAGSRGSSFFGQGTRLTVV.